The clone carrying this TCR beta chain was detected many times. The entry originates in a study of neurological immune-mediated disorders. Trimming took 8 bases from V and 3 from J, leaving 7 bases between them. Germline CDR1 and CDR2: SEHNR and FQNEAQ (reference sequence). The CDR3 consists of 11 residues. The cDNA was produced through 5'RACE with 10-nucleotide random UMIs. Sequencing of 15-18 subjects in each run yielded over 180 million TCR-beta sequences. TCRdb re-called the 5' RACE reads with MiXCR, one entry per CDR3 protein. The sample lists approximately 60,000 distinct CDR3 sequences; approximately 3.5% were seen once. The starting material, 2 million PBMCs stored at -80 C, gave rise to the unsorted libraries.

This clonotype was sampled from a woman in her twenties or thirties with multiple sclerosis. Sequencing input: PBMCs. This chain links TRBV7-9 with TRBJ2-5; unclear D gene. The CDR3 here is CASGTEETQYF. The CDR3 bases are TGTGCCAGCGGCACGGAAGAGACCCAGTACTTC.